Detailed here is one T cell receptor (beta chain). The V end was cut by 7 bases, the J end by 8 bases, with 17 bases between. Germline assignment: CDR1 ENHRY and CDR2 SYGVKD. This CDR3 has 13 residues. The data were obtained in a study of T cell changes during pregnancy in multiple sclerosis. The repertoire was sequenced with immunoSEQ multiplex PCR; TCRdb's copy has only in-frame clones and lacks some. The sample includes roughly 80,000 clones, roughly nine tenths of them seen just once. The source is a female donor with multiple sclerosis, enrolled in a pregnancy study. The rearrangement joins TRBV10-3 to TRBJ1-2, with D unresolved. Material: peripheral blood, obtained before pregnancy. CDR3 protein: CAITGQNSVGYTF. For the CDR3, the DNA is TGTGCCATCACGGGTCAGAACTCAGTCGGCTACACCTTC.